The 3 T cell receptor beta chains below were found in one sample sequenced in a study of control samples from healthy donors and cancer patients. Generated by immunoSEQ multiplex PCR, the TCRdb table keeps only in-frame clones and is missing some. The table shows 150,000 to 200,000 clones, with more than 80% occurring only once. Material for sequencing was blood. These TCRs come from a man younger than 40 in good health.

The CDR3 loop is CASSAGLAGQETQYF. CDR3 in DNA: TGTGCCAGCAGCGCGGGACTAGCGGGGCAAGAGACCCAGTACTTC. This sequence joins TRBV11-2 and TRBJ2-5; 13 nucleotides agree with TRBD2. The germline CDR1 and CDR2 sequences are SGHAT and FQNNGV. The CDR3 extends over 15 amino acids. V lost 5 bases to trimming and J lost 2 bases; unmatched junction nucleotides: 2.

The chain couples TRBV19 to TRBJ2-2, with 10 bases fitting TRBD2. There are 15 residues in the CDR3. The junction had 8 bases not matched to a gene; V was cut back by 7 bases and J by 6 bases. Germline loops: CDR1 LNHDA, CDR2 SQIVND (reference sequence). The CDR3 DNA follows: TGTGCCAGTAAACTCAGCGGGAGGGGAGCCGGGGAGCTGTTTTTT. As protein: CASKLSGRGAGELFF.

The rearrangement links TRBV4-1 to TRBJ1-4, with D unresolved. The CDR3 totals 14 residues. The V end was cut by 1 base, the J end by 8 bases, with 11 bases between. Germline loops: CDR1 MGHRA, CDR2 YSYEKL. The chain's CDR3 is CASSQGVISEKLFF. Written as DNA, the CDR3 is TGCGCCAGCAGCCAAGGGGTTATTTCGGAAAAACTGTTTTTT.